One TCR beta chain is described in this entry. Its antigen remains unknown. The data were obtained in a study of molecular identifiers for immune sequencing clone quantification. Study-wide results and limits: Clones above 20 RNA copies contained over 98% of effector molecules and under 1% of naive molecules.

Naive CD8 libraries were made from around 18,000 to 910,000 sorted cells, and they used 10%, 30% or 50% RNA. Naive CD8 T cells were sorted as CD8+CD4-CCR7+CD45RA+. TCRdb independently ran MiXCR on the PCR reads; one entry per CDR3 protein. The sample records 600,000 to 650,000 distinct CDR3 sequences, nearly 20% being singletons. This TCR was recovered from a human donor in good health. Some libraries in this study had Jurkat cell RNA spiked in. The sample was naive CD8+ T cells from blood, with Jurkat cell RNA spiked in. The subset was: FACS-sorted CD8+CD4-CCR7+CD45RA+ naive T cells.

Here the CDR3 DNA reads TGTGCCACTCGCCAATCGGGGACCTACAATGAGCAGTTCTTC. Translation: CATRQSGTYNEQFF. The chain uses TRBV15 and TRBJ2-1; a possible D gene is TRBD2 (5 bases). The CDR3 has 14 residues. Germline lookup yields CDR1 LNHNV and CDR2 YYDKDF (reference sequence). V lost 9 bases to trimming and J lost 2 bases, with 14 bases between them.